The 10 T cell receptor beta chains below all came from one sample that was sequenced in a study of identical twins. TCRdb re-called the 5' RACE reads with MiXCR, one entry per CDR3 protein. The sample yields approximately 1.8 million distinct CDR3 sequences, about 31% seen once. Sequenced sample: cord blood. These receptor sequences come from a newborn girl in good health.

This clonotype has just a few counts. The rearrangement uses TRBV28 and TRBJ2-1; D not certain. V lost 2 bases and J 2 bases, leaving 22 bases between the germline ends. Germline lookup yields CDR1 MDHEN and CDR2 SYDVKM. This CDR3 region has 19 residues. CDR3 amino acids: CASSLTGRAGSRPYNEQFF. CDR3 nucleotides: TGTGCCAGCAGTTTAACGGGTAGGGCTGGCTCGAGGCCCTACAATGAGCAGTTCTTC.

This clonotype was seen a single time. One end of the junction is discordant with germline, which a read error may explain. The chain has TRBV20-1 and TRBJ1-5; D is ambiguous. Germline V gene lookup returns CDR1 DFQATT and CDR2 SNEGSKA (reference sequence). The CDR3 totals 14 residues. This CDR3 is CGAFGSPGDQPQHF. In nucleotides, the CDR3 is TGCGGTGCGTTCGGGTCTCCTGGGGATCAGCCCCAGCATTTT.

The rearrangement links TRBV11-2 to TRBJ2-4; no definite D call. The ends were cut back, 5 bases at V and 6 bases at J, with 14 bases in the middle. This CDR3 region has 14 residues. Germline assignment: CDR1 SGHAT and CDR2 FQNNGV. The CDR3 region has the DNA TGTGCCAGCAGCGAAAACGCAGGTTCAAACATTCAGTACTTC. Protein: CASSENAGSNIQYF.

CDR3 amino acids: CASSQEASGSFETQYF. The CDR3 nucleotides are TGCGCCAGCAGCCAAGAGGCTAGCGGGAGTTTTGAGACCCAGTACTTC. The chain links TRBV4-1 to TRBJ2-5, with 10 bases aligning to TRBD2. CDR3 length equals 16 residues. Germline V lookup: CDR1 MGHRA, CDR2 YSYEKL. V was clipped by 0 bases and J by 5 bases; unmatched bases: 6.

The chain joins TRBV12-3 or TRBV12-4 to TRBJ1-1, with D possibly TRBD1 on 6 matching bases. This CDR3 spans 16 amino acids. V lost 6 bases, J lost 1 base, and 18 bases lay in between. In DNA, the CDR3 is TGTGCCAGCAGCGAACTACAGGGATTAGGGAACACTGAAGCTTTCTTT. The encoded protein is CASSELQGLGNTEAFF.

The chain carries TRBV20-1 and TRBJ2-7; 8 bases are a match to TRBD2. The germline V gene encodes CDR1 DFQATT and CDR2 SNEGSKA (reference sequence). This CDR3 contains 15 residues. Trimming took 2 bases from V and 3 from J; bases not matched to a gene: 9. The CDR3 protein is CSARSGLALYYEQYF. The CDR3 DNA reads as TGCAGTGCTAGATCCGGACTAGCCCTCTACTACGAGCAGTACTTC.

Of note for this clonotype: Germline is not matched at one junction end, which may reflect a read error. The V gene is TRBV20-1, the J gene TRBJ2-7, with 7 bases aligning to TRBD2. CDR3 length equals 14 residues. Germline CDR1 reads DFQATT; CDR2 reads SNEGSKA (reference sequence). For the CDR3, the DNA is TGCAGTGCTAGCTTAAGCGGGAAAGCCTACGTGCAGTACTTC. Encoded protein: CSASLSGKAYVQYF.

This chain links TRBV12-3 or TRBV12-4 with TRBJ2-7, with D possibly matching TRBD1 (5 bases). V gave up 1 base and J gave up 3 bases, with 16 bases separating them. The CDR3 length is 16 residues. CDR3 in amino acids: CASSLGQAGLIYEQYF. The DNA for the CDR3 is TGTGCCAGCAGTTTAGGGCAGGCAGGGCTAATCTACGAGCAGTACTTC.

This clonotype was detected only a few times. The V call is TRBV7-2, the J call TRBJ2-1, with a possible D match to TRBD2 (5 bases). Deletions cut 1 base from V and 3 bases from J, with 13 bases between. Germline V gives CDR1 SGHTA, CDR2 FQGNSA. The CDR3 spans 16 residues. This CDR3 reads CASSLGRAGDYNEQFF. The DNA of the CDR3 is TGTGCCAGCAGCTTAGGTAGGGCGGGCGACTACAATGAGCAGTTCTTC. Drawing the rest from reference TRBV7-2 and TRBJ2-1, the complete variable domain is GAGVSQSPSNKVTEKGKDVELRCDPISGHTALYWYRQSLGQGLEFLIYFQGNSAPDKSGLPSDRFSAERTGGSVSTLTIQRTQQEDSAVYLCASSLGRAGDYNEQFFGPGTRLTVL.

CDR3 loop: CASSLGVVSSYNEQYF. CDR3 sequence (DNA): TGTGCCAGCAGCTTAGGGGTGGTCAGCTCCTACAATGAGCAGTACTTC. The chain links TRBV7-2 to TRBJ2-1; no firm D call. The DNA end is more similar to TRBJ2-7, so the J call may be wrong. The CDR3 runs 16 residues. CDR1 and CDR2 (germline): SGHTA, FQGNSA.